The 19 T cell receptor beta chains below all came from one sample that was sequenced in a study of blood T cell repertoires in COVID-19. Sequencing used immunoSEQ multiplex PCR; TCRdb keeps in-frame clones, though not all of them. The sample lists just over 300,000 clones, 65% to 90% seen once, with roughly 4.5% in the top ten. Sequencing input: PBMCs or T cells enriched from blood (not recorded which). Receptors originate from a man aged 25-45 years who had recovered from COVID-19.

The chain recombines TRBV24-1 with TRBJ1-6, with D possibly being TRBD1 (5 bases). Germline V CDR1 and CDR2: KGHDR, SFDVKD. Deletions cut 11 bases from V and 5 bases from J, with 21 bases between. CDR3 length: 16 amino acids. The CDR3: CAIRDSLGVNNSPLHF. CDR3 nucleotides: TGTGCCATCCGGGACTCCTTAGGGGTTAATAATTCACCCCTCCACTTT.

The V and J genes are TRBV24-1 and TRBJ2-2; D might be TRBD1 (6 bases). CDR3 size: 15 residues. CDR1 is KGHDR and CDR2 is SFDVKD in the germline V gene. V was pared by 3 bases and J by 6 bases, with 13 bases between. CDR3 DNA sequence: TGTGCCACCAGTGATACAGGGATAGCGTCCGGGGAGCTGTTTTTT. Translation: CATSDTGIASGELFF.

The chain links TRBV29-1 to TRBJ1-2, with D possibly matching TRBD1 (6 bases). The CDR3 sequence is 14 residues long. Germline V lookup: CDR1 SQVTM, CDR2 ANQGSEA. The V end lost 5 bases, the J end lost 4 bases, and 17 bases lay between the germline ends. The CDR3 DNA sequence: TGCAGCGTTAGGGAACAGGGCCCTAGCTATGGCTACACCTTC. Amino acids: CSVREQGPSYGYTF.

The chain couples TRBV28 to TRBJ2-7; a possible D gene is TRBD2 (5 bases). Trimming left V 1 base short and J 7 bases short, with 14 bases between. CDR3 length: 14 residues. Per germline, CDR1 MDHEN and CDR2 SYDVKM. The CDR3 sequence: CASSLFGVRSEQYF. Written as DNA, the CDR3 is TGTGCCAGCAGTTTATTCGGGGTTCGGTCGGAGCAGTACTTC.

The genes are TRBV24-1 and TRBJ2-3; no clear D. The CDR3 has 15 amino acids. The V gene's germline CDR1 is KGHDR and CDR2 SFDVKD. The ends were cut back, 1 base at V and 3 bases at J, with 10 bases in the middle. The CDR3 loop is CATSDFGVGTDTQYF. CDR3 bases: TGTGCCACCAGTGATTTTGGAGTTGGGACAGATACGCAGTATTTT.

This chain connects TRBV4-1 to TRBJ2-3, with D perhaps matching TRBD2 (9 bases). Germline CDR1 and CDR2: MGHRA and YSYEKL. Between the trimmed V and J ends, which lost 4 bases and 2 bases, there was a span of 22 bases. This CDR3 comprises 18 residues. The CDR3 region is CASSPGGLAGPLTDTQYF. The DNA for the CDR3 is TGCGCCAGCAGCCCAGGGGGCCTAGCGGGACCTCTCACAGATACGCAGTATTTT.

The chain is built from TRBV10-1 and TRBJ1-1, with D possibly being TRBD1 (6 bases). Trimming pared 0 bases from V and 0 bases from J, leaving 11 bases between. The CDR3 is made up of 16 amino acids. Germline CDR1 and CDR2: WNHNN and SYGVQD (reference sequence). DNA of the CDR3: TGCGCCAGCAGTGAGTCAGGGGGACACCTGAACACTGAAGCTTTCTTT. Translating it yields CASSESGGHLNTEAFF.

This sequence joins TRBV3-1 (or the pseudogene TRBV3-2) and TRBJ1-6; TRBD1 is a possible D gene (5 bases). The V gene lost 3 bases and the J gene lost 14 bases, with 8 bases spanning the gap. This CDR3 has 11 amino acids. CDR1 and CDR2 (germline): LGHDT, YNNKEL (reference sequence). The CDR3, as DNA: TGTGCCAGCAGCCATGGAGGGGCCCTCCACTTT. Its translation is CASSHGGALHF.

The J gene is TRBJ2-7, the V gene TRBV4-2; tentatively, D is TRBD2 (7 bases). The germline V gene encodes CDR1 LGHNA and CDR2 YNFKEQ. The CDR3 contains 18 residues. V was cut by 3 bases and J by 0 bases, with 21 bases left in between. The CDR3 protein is CASSQEYPRGGFSYEQYF. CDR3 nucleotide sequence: TGTGCCAGCAGCCAGGAATACCCTAGGGGGGGTTTCTCCTACGAGCAGTACTTC.

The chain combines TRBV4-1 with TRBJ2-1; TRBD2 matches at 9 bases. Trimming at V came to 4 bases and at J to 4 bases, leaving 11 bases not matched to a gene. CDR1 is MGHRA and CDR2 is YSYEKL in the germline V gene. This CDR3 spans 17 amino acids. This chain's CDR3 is CASSPRRLAGTYNEQFF. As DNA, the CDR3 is TGCGCCAGCAGCCCCCGGAGGCTAGCGGGGACTTACAATGAGCAGTTCTTC.

DNA for the CDR3: TGTGCCAGCCGAGAACTAGCGGGGGGGATACATGAGCAGTTCTTC. Its protein product is CASRELAGGIHEQFF. The chain couples TRBV9 to TRBJ2-1, with 13 bases fitting TRBD2. From germline, CDR1 is SGDLS and CDR2 YYNGEE. The CDR3 runs 15 residues. The V and J ends lost 7 bases and 8 bases, in that order; junction bases with no gene match: 9.

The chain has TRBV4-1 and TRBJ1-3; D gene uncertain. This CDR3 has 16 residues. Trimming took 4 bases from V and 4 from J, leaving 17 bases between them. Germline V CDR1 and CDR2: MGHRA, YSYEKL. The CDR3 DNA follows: TGCGCCAGCAGCCGGGTGGCGGGGATAGCGGGAAACACCATATATTTT. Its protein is CASSRVAGIAGNTIYF.

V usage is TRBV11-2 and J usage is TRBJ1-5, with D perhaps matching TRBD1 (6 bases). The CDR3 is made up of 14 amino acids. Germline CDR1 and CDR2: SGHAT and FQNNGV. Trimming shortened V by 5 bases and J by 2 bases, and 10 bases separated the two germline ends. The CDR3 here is CASSLAGGNQPQHF. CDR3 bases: TGTGCCAGCAGCCTCGCAGGGGGCAATCAGCCCCAGCATTTT. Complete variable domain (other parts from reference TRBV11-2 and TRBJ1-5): EAGVAQSPRYKIIEKRQSVAFWCNPISGHATLYWYQQILGQGPKLLIQFQNNGVVDDSQLPKDRFSAERLKGVDSTLKIQPAKLEDSAVYLCASSLAGGNQPQHFGDGTRLSIL.

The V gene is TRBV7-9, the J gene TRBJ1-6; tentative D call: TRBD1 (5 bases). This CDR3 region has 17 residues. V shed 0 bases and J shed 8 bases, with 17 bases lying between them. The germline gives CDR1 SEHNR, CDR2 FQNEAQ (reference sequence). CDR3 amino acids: CASSLAGRGGRDSPLHF. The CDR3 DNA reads TGTGCCAGCAGCTTAGCCGGGAGGGGCGGTAGGGATTCACCCCTCCACTTT.

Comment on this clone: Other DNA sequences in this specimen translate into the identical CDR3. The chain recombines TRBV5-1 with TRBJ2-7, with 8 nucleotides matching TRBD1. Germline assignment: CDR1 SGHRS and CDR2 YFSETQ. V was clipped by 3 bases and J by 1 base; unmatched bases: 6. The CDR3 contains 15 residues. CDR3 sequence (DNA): TGCGCCAGCAGCTACGGACAGGGTGTTTCCTACGAGCAGTACTTC. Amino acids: CASSYGQGVSYEQYF.

The CDR3 spells CARSRRETGELFF. The CDR3 DNA is TGTGCCAGAAGTCGCAGGGAAACCGGGGAGCTGTTTTTT. The rearrangement uses TRBV7-9 and TRBJ2-2; weak D call: TRBD1 (5 bases). The V gene lost 9 bases and the J gene lost 5 bases, with 13 bases spanning the gap. This CDR3 is built from 13 residues. The germline gives CDR1 SEHNR, CDR2 FQNEAQ (reference sequence).

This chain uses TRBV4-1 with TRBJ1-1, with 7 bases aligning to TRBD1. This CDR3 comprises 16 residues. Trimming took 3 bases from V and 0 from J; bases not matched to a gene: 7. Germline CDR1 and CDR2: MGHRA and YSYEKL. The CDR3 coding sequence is TGCGCCAGCAGCCAGGACGACAGGGCGGTGAACACTGAAGCTTTCTTT. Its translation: CASSQDDRAVNTEAFF.

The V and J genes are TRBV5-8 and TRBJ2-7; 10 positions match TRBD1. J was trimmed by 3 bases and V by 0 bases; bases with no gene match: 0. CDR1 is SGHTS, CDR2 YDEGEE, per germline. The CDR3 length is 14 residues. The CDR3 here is CASSLGTGGYEQYF. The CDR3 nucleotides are TGTGCCAGCAGCTTGGGGACAGGGGGCTACGAGCAGTACTTC.

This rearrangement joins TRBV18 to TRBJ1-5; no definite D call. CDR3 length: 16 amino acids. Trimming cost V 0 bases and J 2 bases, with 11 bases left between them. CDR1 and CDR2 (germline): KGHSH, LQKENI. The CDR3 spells CASSPPKDGGNQPQHF. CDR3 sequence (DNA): TGTGCCAGCTCACCACCGAAGGACGGGGGCAATCAGCCCCAGCATTTT.